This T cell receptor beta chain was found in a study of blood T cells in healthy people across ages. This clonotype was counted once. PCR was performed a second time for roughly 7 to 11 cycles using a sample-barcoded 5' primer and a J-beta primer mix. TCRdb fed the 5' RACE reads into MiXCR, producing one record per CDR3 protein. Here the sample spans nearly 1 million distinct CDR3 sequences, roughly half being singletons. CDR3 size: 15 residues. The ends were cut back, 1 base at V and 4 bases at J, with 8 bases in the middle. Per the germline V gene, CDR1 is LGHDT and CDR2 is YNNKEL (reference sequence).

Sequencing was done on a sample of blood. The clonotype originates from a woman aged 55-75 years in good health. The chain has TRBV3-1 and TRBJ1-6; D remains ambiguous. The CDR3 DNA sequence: TGTGCCAGCAGCCAAGTAATGGATTATAATTCACCCCTCCACTTT. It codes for CASSQVMDYNSPLHF.